This T cell receptor (beta chain) stems from a study of radiotherapy plus CTLA-4 blockade in lung cancer. Study findings and constraints: Researchers report tumor-derived TCR clones expanding in blood after radiotherapy plus ipilimumab.

Enrolled patients, whose metastatic non-small-cell lung cancer was chemo-refractory, received focal radiation plus CTLA-4 blockade with ipilimumab. J lost 2 bases, V lost 4 bases, and 5 bases had no gene match. The CDR3 is 14 amino acids. Germline V gene data show CDR1 as LNHDA and CDR2 as SQIVND (reference sequence). Notes on this clone: Its antigen is undetermined.

The repertoire was sequenced with immunoSEQ multiplex PCR; TCRdb's copy has only in-frame clones and lacks some. The sample has approximately 67,000 clones; about 83% are singletons. Sequencing was performed on peripheral blood, taken from a patient treated with radiotherapy plus ipilimumab. The TCR was taken from a human donor with non-small cell lung cancer who had a partial response to radiotherapy plus ipilimumab. The gene calls are TRBV19 and TRBJ2-7; 7 bases map to TRBD1. The CDR3 DNA reads TGTGCCAGTAGTAGGGGACAGTACACCTACGAGCAGTACTTC. Translating it yields CASSRGQYTYEQYF.